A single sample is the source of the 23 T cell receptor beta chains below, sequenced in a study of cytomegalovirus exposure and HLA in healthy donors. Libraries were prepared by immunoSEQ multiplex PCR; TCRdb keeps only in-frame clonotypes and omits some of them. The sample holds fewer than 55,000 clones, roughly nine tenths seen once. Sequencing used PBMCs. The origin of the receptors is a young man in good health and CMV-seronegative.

The CDR3 region is CASSQGPGRVTYEQYF. In DNA form, the CDR3 reads TGCGCCAGCAGCCAAGGGCCGGGTCGGGTAACCTACGAGCAGTACTTC. The rearrangement links TRBV4-1 to TRBJ2-7; no definite D call. The CDR3 totals 16 residues. V was shortened by 1 base and J by 2 bases, with 15 bases between the two germline ends. Germline CDR1 reads MGHRA; CDR2 reads YSYEKL.

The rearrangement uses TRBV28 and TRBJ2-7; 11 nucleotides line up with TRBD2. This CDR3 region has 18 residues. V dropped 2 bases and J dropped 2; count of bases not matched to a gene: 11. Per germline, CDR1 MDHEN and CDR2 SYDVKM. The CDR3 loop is CASSLRTSGRRRAYEQYF. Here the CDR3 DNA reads TGTGCCAGCAGTTTACGAACTAGCGGGAGACGCCGTGCCTACGAGCAGTACTTC.

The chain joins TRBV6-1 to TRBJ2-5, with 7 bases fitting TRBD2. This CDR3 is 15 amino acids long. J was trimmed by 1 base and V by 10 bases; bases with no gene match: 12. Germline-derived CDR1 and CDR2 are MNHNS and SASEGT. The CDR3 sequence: CATRPGGGIQETQYF. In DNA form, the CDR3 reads TGTGCCACCCGCCCTGGGGGGGGGATCCAAGAGACCCAGTACTTC.

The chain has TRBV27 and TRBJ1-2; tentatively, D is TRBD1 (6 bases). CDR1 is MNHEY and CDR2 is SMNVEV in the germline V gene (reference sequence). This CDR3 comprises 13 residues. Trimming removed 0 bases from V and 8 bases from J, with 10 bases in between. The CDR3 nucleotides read TGTGCCAGCAGTTTATCTAGGGGACACGGCTACACCTTC. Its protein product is CASSLSRGHGYTF.

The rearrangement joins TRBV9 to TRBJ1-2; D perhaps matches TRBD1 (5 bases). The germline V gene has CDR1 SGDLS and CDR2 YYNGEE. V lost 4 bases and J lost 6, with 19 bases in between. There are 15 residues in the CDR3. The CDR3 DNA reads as TGTGCCAGCAGCTCCGGGGGGGGAGTCGTCGATGGCTACACCTTC. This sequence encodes CASSSGGGVVDGYTF.

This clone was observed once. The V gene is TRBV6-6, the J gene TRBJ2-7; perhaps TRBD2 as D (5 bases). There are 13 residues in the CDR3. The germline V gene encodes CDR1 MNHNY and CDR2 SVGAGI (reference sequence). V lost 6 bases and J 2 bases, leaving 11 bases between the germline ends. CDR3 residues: CASSPLGTYEQYF. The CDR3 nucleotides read TGTGCCAGCAGCCCGCTCGGGACCTACGAGCAGTACTTC.

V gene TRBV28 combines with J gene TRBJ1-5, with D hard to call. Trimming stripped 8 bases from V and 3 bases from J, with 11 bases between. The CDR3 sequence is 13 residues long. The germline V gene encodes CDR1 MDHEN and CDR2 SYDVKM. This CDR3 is CASYGLNNQPQHF. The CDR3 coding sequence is TGTGCCAGCTACGGACTTAACAATCAGCCCCAGCATTTT.

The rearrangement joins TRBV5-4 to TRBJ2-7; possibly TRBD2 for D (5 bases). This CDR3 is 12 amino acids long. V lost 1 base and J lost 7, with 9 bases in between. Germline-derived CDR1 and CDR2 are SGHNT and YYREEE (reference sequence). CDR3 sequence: CASSLSGGEQYF. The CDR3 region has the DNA TGTGCCAGCAGCTTGTCTGGCGGGGAGCAGTACTTC.

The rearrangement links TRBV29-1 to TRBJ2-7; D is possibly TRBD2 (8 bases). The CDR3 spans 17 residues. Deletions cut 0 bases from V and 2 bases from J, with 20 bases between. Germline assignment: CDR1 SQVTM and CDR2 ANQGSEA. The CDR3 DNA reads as TGCAGCGTTGAAGAGGCCAGGGGGAGCGGGGGACCCTACGAGCAGTACTTC. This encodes CSVEEARGSGGPYEQYF.

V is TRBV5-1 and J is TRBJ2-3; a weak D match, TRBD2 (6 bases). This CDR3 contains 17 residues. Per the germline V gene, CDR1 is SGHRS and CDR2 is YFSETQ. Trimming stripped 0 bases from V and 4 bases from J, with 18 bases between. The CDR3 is CASSLGSAGMGADTQYF. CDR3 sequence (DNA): TGCGCCAGCAGCTTGGGTAGTGCGGGAATGGGAGCAGATACGCAGTATTTT. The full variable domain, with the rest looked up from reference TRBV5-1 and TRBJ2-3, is KAGVTQTPRYLIKTRGQQVTLSCSPISGHRSVSWYQQTPGQGLQFLFEYFSETQRNKGNFPGRFSGRQFSNSRSEMNVSTLELGDSALYLCASSLGSAGMGADTQYFGPGTRLTVL.

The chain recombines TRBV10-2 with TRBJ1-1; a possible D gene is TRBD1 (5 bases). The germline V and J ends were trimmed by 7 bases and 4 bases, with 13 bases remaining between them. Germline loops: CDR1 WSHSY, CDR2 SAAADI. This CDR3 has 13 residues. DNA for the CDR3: TGCGCCAGCACTCCGGGGGGGGGCACTGAAGCTTTCTTT. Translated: CASTPGGGTEAFF.

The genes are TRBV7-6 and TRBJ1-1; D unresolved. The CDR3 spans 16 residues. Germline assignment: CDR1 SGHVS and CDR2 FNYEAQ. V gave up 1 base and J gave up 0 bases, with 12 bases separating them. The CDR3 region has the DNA TGTGCCAGCAGCTTAGGTTGGGCCGATATGAACACTGAAGCTTTCTTT. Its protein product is CASSLGWADMNTEAFF.

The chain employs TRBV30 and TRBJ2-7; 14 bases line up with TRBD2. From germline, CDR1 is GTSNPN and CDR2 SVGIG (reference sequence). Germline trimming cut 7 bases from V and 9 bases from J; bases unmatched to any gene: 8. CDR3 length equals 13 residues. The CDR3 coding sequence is TGTGCCTCCGGACTAGCGGGAGGCCTAGGGCAGTACTTC. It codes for CASGLAGGLGQYF.

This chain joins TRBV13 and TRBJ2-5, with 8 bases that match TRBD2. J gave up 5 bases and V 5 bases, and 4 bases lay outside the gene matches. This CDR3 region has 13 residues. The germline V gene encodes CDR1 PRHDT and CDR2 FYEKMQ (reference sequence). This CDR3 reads CASSRGLGETQYF. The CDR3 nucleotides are TGTGCCAGCAGCCGGGGACTAGGGGAGACCCAGTACTTC.

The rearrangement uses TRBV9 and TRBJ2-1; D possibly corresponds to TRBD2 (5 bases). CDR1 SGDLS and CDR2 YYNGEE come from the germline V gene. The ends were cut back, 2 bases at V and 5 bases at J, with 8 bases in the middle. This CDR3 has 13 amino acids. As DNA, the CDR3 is TGTGCCAGCAGCGTGGGAGCTAACAATGAGCAGTTCTTC. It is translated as CASSVGANNEQFF.

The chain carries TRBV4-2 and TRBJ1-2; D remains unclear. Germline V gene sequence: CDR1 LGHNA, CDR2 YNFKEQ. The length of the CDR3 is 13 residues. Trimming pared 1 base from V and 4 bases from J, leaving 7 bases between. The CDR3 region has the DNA TGTGCCAGCAGCCAAGGCGTAGCCTATGGCTACACCTTC. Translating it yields CASSQGVAYGYTF.

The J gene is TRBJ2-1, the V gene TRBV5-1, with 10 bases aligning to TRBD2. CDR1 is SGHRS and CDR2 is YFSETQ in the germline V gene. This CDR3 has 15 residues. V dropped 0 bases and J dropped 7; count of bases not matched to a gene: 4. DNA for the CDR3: TGCGCCAGCAGCTTGGTGGGAGCGGGAGGGAATGAGCAGTTCTTC. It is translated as CASSLVGAGGNEQFF.

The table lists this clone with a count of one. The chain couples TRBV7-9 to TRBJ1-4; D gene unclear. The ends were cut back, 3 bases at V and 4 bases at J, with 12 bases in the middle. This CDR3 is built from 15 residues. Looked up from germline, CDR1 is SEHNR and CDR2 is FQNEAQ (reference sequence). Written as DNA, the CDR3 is TGTGCCAGCAGCTTCGTAGGCAGGTTTAATGAAAAACTGTTTTTT. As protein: CASSFVGRFNEKLFF.

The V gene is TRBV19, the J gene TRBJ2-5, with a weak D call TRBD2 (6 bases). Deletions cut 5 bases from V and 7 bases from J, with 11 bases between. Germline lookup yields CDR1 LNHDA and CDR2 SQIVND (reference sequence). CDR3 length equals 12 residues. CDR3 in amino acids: CASSAGPGTQYF. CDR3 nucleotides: TGTGCCAGTAGTGCGGGACCCGGGACCCAGTACTTC.

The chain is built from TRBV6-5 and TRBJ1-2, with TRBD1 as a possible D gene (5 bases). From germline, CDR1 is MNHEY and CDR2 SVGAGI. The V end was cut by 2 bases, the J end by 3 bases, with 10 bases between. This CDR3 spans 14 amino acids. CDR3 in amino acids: CASSYAGLDYGYTF. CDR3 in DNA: TGTGCCAGCAGTTACGCAGGGTTGGACTATGGCTACACCTTC.

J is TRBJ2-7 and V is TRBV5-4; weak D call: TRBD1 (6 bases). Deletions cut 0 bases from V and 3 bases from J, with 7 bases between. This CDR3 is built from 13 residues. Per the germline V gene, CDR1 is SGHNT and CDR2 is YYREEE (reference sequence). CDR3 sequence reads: CASSLGTDYEQYF. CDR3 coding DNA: TGTGCCAGCAGCTTGGGGACAGACTACGAGCAGTACTTC.

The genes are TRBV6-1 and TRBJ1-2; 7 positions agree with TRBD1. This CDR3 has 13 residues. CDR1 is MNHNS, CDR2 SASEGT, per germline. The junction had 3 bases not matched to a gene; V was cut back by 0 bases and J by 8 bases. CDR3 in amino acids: CASSEAPDRGYTF. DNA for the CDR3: TGTGCCAGCAGTGAAGCGCCGGACAGGGGCTACACCTTC.

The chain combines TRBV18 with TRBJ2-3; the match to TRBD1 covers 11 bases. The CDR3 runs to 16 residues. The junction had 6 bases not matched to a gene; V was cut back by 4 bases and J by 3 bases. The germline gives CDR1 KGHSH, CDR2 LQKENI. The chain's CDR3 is CASSLGTGGRTDTQYF. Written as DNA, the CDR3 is TGTGCCAGCTCACTAGGGACAGGGGGAAGAACAGATACGCAGTATTTT. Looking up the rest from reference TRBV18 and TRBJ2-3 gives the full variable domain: NAGVMQNPRHLVRRRGQEARLRCSPMKGHSHVYWYRQLPEEGLKFMVYLQKENIIDESGMPKERFSAEFPKEGPSILRIQQVVRGDSAAYFCASSLGTGGRTDTQYFGPGTRLTVL.